The 26 T cell receptor beta chains below all came from one sample that was sequenced in a study of T cells in Graves' hyperthyroidism and ophthalmopathy. RNA transcripts served as the template for amplifying TCR beta CDR3 regions. HTBI primers were employed in a first-round RT-PCR of the TCR CDR3. Each CDR3 protein is one row after TCRdb ran MiXCR on the multiplex PCR reads. The table has nearly 600,000 distinct CDR3 sequences, around 14% seen once. The source material was blood. The receptors were gathered from a woman under 30 with Graves' ophthalmopathy.

The CDR3 here is CASSLDPSGGGTQYF. CDR3 coding DNA: TGCGCCAGCAGCCTGGACCCTAGCGGGGGTGGGACCCAGTACTTC. The chain uses TRBV5-1 and TRBJ2-5, with TRBD2 matching over 10 bases. There are 15 residues in the CDR3. Germline CDR1 is SGHRS and CDR2 is YFSETQ. Trimming removed 4 bases from V and 7 bases from J; junction bases left unmatched: 10.

The sample holds many counts of this clonotype. The genes are TRBV11-2 and TRBJ1-1; D remains unclear. Trimming cost V 6 bases and J 3 bases, with 5 bases left between them. The V gene's germline CDR1 is SGHAT and CDR2 FQNNGV. The CDR3 loop spans 11 amino acids. CDR3 nucleotide sequence: TGTGCCAGCAGATGGGACACTGAAGCTTTCTTT. This translates into CASRWDTEAFF. Together with reference TRBV11-2 and TRBJ1-1, the CDR3 gives the full variable domain: EAGVAQSPRYKIIEKRQSVAFWCNPISGHATLYWYQQILGQGPKLLIQFQNNGVVDDSQLPKDRFSAERLKGVDSTLKIQPAKLEDSAVYLCASRWDTEAFFGQGTRLTVV.

This clonotype was picked up a small number of times. The chain is built from TRBV11-1 and TRBJ2-3, with 7 bases aligning to TRBD2. CDR1 SGHAT and CDR2 FQDESV come from the germline V gene (reference sequence). The J segment lost 1 base and the V segment lost 3 bases, leaving 4 bases of the junction unmatched. This CDR3 region has 15 residues. In DNA, the CDR3 is TGTGCCAGCAGCTTCGGACGGGGGGGCACAGATACGCAGTATTTT. This codes for CASSFGRGGTDTQYF.

Turning to this clonotype: A read error is possible here, since a much larger clone lies one base away. V usage is TRBV28 and J usage is TRBJ1-5; D not certain. Trimming shortened V by 6 bases and J by 6 bases, and 12 bases separated the two germline ends. The germline gives CDR1 MDHEN, CDR2 SYDVKM. This CDR3 region has 13 residues. CDR3 bases: TGTGCCAGCAGGGCACTGGACGCTCAGCCCCAGCATTTT. Protein sequence: CASRALDAQPQHF.

At least ten counts were recorded for this clonotype. This sequence joins TRBV29-1 and TRBJ2-7; D might be TRBD1 or TRBD2, each matching 5 bases. The CDR3 covers 16 residues. CDR1 is SQVTM, CDR2 ANQGSEA, per germline. Trimming cost V 4 bases and J 5 bases, with 24 bases left between them. CDR3 nucleotides: TGCAGCGTTGCAGGGTCGGACTCAGGACCGTCCCACGAGCAGTACTTC. Residues: CSVAGSDSGPSHEQYF.

The sample holds a few counts of this clonotype. This chain links TRBV7-3 with TRBJ2-6, with D perhaps matching TRBD1 (5 bases). Germline-derived CDR1 and CDR2 are SGHTA and FQGTGA. This CDR3 comprises 17 residues. Trimming shortened V by 1 base and J by 0 bases, and 10 bases separated the two germline ends. CDR3 sequence (DNA): TGTGCCAGCAGCTTAAGTGGACACTCCTCTGGGGCCAACGTCCTGACTTTC. Translation gives CASSLSGHSSGANVLTF.

This chain uses TRBV6-5 with TRBJ2-7, with 11 nucleotides matching TRBD1. V lost 2 bases, J lost 4 bases, and 4 bases stayed unmatched. Germline V gene sequence: CDR1 MNHEY, CDR2 SVGAGI. This CDR3 is built from 15 residues. In DNA, the CDR3 is TGTGCCAGCAGTTACCCGGACAGGGGGCTTTACGAGCAGTACTTC. Its translation: CASSYPDRGLYEQYF.

This clonotype occurred a few times. The rearrangement links TRBV6-2 or TRBV6-3 to TRBJ1-2; no definite D call. V lost 4 bases and J lost 3, with 6 bases in between. The CDR3 loop spans 12 amino acids. The germline V gene has CDR1 MNHEY and CDR2 SVGEGT. CDR3 sequence reads: CASSLLYYGYTF. The CDR3 nucleotides are TGTGCCAGCAGTTTACTCTACTATGGCTACACCTTC.

This clonotype was counted at least ten times. The V and J genes are TRBV7-9 and TRBJ1-2, with 8 bases identical to TRBD1. The length of the CDR3 is 14 residues. V lost 6 bases to trimming and J lost 4 bases; unmatched junction nucleotides: 7. Looked up from germline, CDR1 is SEHNR and CDR2 is FQNEAQ (reference sequence). CDR3 nucleotide sequence: TGTGCCAGCAGTCCGACAGGGGAAGGCTATGGCTACACCTTC. This gives the protein CASSPTGEGYGYTF.

This clonotype occurred a few times. The J gene is TRBJ2-7, the V gene TRBV18; D is perhaps TRBD2 (5 bases). This CDR3 has 15 amino acids. V shed 3 bases and J shed 2 bases, with 14 bases lying between them. Per the germline V gene, CDR1 is KGHSH and CDR2 is LQKENI. The CDR3 region has the DNA TGTGCCAGCTCACCTACTTCGGGTAGCGCCTACGAGCAGTACTTC. Protein product: CASSPTSGSAYEQYF.

This clonotype has a handful of counts. The genes are TRBV9 and TRBJ2-3, with TRBD2 identical over 7 bases. This CDR3 region has 22 residues. V dropped 4 bases and J dropped 3; count of bases not matched to a gene: 29. Germline values: CDR1 SGDLS, CDR2 YYNGEE. CDR3 sequence (DNA): TGTGCCAGCAGCCCCTGGTTTGAAACTAGCGCCAAGCACCGCGGAGATACAGATACGCAGTATTTT. It yields the protein CASSPWFETSAKHRGDTDTQYF.

The chain employs TRBV5-1 and TRBJ2-2; 11 bases fit TRBD2. The germline gives CDR1 SGHRS, CDR2 YFSETQ. The CDR3 contains 15 residues. The J segment lost 4 bases and the V segment lost 1 base, leaving 0 bases of the junction unmatched. The CDR3 sequence is CASSLTSGGTGELFF. In nucleotides, the CDR3 is TGCGCCAGCAGCTTGACTAGCGGGGGCACCGGGGAGCTGTTTTTT.

The V gene is TRBV25-1, the J gene TRBJ1-6; D is undetermined. The CDR3 contains 15 residues. CDR1 and CDR2 from the germline V gene are MGHDK and SYGVNS. Trimming left V 2 bases short and J 5 bases short, with 10 bases between. CDR3 nucleotides: TGTGCCAGCAGTGAACCGAGGGTGAATAATTCACCCCTCCACTTT. Its translation: CASSEPRVNNSPLHF.

The chain links TRBV28 to TRBJ2-7, with D maybe TRBD1 (5 bases). V was pared by 7 bases and J by 6 bases, with 13 bases between. The germline CDR1 and CDR2 sequences are MDHEN and SYDVKM. The CDR3 has 12 amino acids. The CDR3 loop reads CASTSQGAEQYF. The CDR3 coding sequence is TGTGCCAGCACCTCACAAGGGGCCGAGCAGTACTTC.

This clonotype was recorded at least ten times. CDR3 in DNA: TGTGCCAGCAGTTTCGCGGGGGCGCAGGATGATACGCAGTATTTT. It is translated as CASSFAGAQDDTQYF. The chain employs TRBV12-3 or TRBV12-4 and TRBJ2-3; perhaps TRBD2 as D (7 bases). The CDR3 has 15 amino acids. V lost 3 bases, J lost 6 bases, and 16 bases lay in between.

This chain connects TRBV4-3 to TRBJ1-2; D not certain. The CDR3 is 17 amino acids. Germline loops: CDR1 LGHNA, CDR2 YSLEER. V was trimmed by 0 bases and J by 6 bases, leaving 20 bases between them. The CDR3 DNA is TGCGCCAGCAGCCAAGATCTCCACCCGACAAAGACAAATGGCTACACCTTC. Its protein is CASSQDLHPTKTNGYTF.

This clonotype has ten or more counts. The chain employs TRBV5-6 and TRBJ1-1; D perhaps matches TRBD1 (6 bases). Per germline, CDR1 SGHDT and CDR2 YYEEEE. This CDR3 spans 14 amino acids. Trimming shortened V by 6 bases and J by 10 bases, and 22 bases separated the two germline ends. The CDR3 nucleotides are TGTGCCAGCACCTCAACTTCAACACAGGGTAGAGCTTTCTTT. This encodes CASTSTSTQGRAFF.

The chain joins TRBV2 to TRBJ1-2; 9 bases map to TRBD1. V shed 5 bases and J 7 bases; nucleotides not matched to a gene: 11. This CDR3 is built from 15 residues. CDR1 and CDR2 (germline): SNHLY, FYNNEI. In DNA form, the CDR3 reads TGTGCCAGCAGTTTTTTAGCGACAGGGGGAAGTGGCTACACCTTC. Its translation is CASSFLATGGSGYTF. Full variable domain (missing parts from reference TRBV2 and TRBJ1-2): EPEVTQTPSHQVTQMGQEVILRCVPISNHLYFYWYRQILGQKVEFLVSFYNNEISEKSEIFDDQFSVERPDGSNFTLKIRSTKLEDSAMYFCASSFLATGGSGYTFGSGTRLTVV.

This clonotype was counted at least ten times. The chain is built from TRBV6-2 or TRBV6-3 and TRBJ1-1; the match to TRBD1 covers 10 bases. Per germline, CDR1 MNHEY and CDR2 SVGEGT. Unmatched junction bases numbered 3, after V lost 10 bases and J lost 4 bases. The CDR3 covers 12 residues. This CDR3 reads CATGQGVTEAFF. CDR3 nucleotide sequence: TGTGCCACCGGACAGGGGGTCACTGAAGCTTTCTTT.

Ten or more counts support this clonotype. The chain carries TRBV10-3 and TRBJ2-3; 12 bases align to TRBD1. This CDR3 has 16 residues. Unmatched junction bases numbered 9, after V lost 7 bases and J lost 4 bases. Per the germline V gene, CDR1 is ENHRY and CDR2 is SYGVKD. CDR3 sequence: CAITPGQGAGADTQYF. CDR3 coding DNA: TGTGCCATCACCCCGGGACAGGGGGCCGGAGCAGATACGCAGTATTTT.

In its sample, this clonotype was seen many times. The V gene is TRBV29-1, the J gene TRBJ2-7; 9 nucleotides line up with TRBD1. The CDR3 runs to 14 residues. V shed 3 bases and J 4 bases; nucleotides not matched to a gene: 7. Germline CDR1 SQVTM, CDR2 ANQGSEA. The CDR3 DNA reads as TGCAGCGTTGAGGCAGGGACAGGGTCATACGAGCAGTACTTC. Protein sequence: CSVEAGTGSYEQYF.

This clonotype has a count of ten or more. The DNA of the CDR3 is TGTGCCATCAGTGGAGCTGGGACCCAATACGAGCAGTACTTC. It codes for CAISGAGTQYEQYF. This chain connects TRBV10-3 to TRBJ2-7, with D perhaps given as TRBD1 or TRBD2 (5 bases each). The germline gives CDR1 ENHRY, CDR2 SYGVKD. This CDR3 has 14 amino acids. Trimming took 4 bases from V and 4 from J, leaving 14 bases between them.

Only a few counts were recorded for this clonotype. The chain is built from TRBV20-1 and TRBJ1-4, with D unresolved. With 3 bases removed from V and 5 bases from J, the gap between germline ends came to 7 bases. CDR1 is DFQATT, CDR2 SNEGSKA, per germline (reference sequence). The length of the CDR3 is 12 residues. The CDR3 nucleotides are TGCAGTGCTAGCCCGACGAATGAAAAACTGTTTTTT. Translating it yields CSASPTNEKLFF.

This clonotype was observed at least ten times. The chain links TRBV28 to TRBJ2-3, with TRBD2 identical over 7 bases. This CDR3 is built from 15 residues. V lost 5 bases to trimming and J lost 0 bases; unmatched junction nucleotides: 5. CDR1 and CDR2 (germline): MDHEN, SYDVKM. The CDR3 spells CASSQSGISTDTQYF. The CDR3 DNA follows: TGTGCCAGCAGTCAAAGCGGGATCAGCACAGATACGCAGTATTTT.

The J gene is TRBJ2-3, the V gene TRBV19; 10 bases agree with TRBD2. This CDR3 spans 17 amino acids. In germline, CDR1 is LNHDA, CDR2 SQIVND (reference sequence). With V trimmed by 3 bases and J by 3 bases, 9 bases remained unmatched. The CDR3 coding sequence is TGTGCCAGTAGTATTGGCCGAGCGGGAGGGATGACAGATACGCAGTATTTT. Its protein is CASSIGRAGGMTDTQYF.

This clonotype was picked up a small number of times. The chain employs TRBV28 and TRBJ1-1; no definite D call. V was cut by 6 bases and J by 1 base, with 12 bases left in between. Germline V lookup: CDR1 MDHEN, CDR2 SYDVKM. This CDR3 region has 14 residues. CDR3 region: CASRRPGRNTEAFF. CDR3 in DNA: TGTGCCAGCAGACGCCCAGGAAGGAACACTGAAGCTTTCTTT. Complete variable domain (other parts from reference TRBV28 and TRBJ1-1): DVKVTQSSRYLVKRTGEKVFLECVQDMDHENMFWYRQDPGLGLRLIYFSYDVKMKEKGDIPEGYSVSREKKERFSLILESASTNQTSMYLCASRRPGRNTEAFFGQGTRLTVV.